This T cell receptor (beta chain) was found in a study of cytomegalovirus exposure and HLA in healthy donors. General study points: Later analysis identified about 18,000 TCR beta sequences associated with HLA alleles, using a false discovery rate threshold of 0.05. In a later analysis, across HLA loci, associated TCR counts were highest for DRB1, lowest for HLA-C.

Turning to this clone: The target antigen is unknown.

60 Vbeta and 13 Jbeta primers were used in PCR. Assay used: immunoSEQ multiplex PCR; TCRdb lists only in-frame clones, some missing. Among roughly 190,000 clones listed, about 81% were seen once. Sequenced input: PBMCs. This receptor was taken from a man in his thirties or forties in good health and CMV-seropositive.

The CDR3 loop is CASSLERGEAFF. CDR3 in DNA: TGTGCCAGCAGCTTAGAACGGGGTGAAGCTTTCTTT. V usage is TRBV7-9 and J usage is TRBJ1-1; D ambiguous. Germline V gene lookup returns CDR1 SEHNR and CDR2 FQNEAQ (reference sequence). The CDR3 consists of 12 residues. Trimming pared 1 base from V and 7 bases from J, leaving 7 bases between.